The 7 T cell receptor beta chains given below trace back to one sample, sequenced in a study of identical twins. TCRdb processed the 5' RACE reads anew with MiXCR; each CDR3 protein has one entry. The sample consists of 500,000 or so distinct CDR3 sequences, about 20% of them appearing once. These data also formed part of another study, on T cells expressing NK-cell markers.

Sequencing input: CD4+ T cells sorted from blood. The receptors were sampled from a woman between 18 and 29 years old in good health.

The chain has TRBV4-1 and TRBJ1-1, with D uncertain. Trimming pared 3 bases from V and 1 base from J, leaving 15 bases between. Germline lookup yields CDR1 MGHRA and CDR2 YSYEKL. This CDR3 region has 16 residues. Written as DNA, the CDR3 is TGCGCCAGCAGCCACTCGTCTCCGGTTAGGAACACTGAAGCTTTCTTT. It is translated as CASSHSSPVRNTEAFF.

The gene calls are TRBV20-1 and TRBJ2-3; 10 bases align to TRBD2. The CDR3 runs 15 residues. Trimming took 4 bases from V and 2 from J; bases not matched to a gene: 6. Germline V gives CDR1 DFQATT, CDR2 SNEGSKA (reference sequence). The CDR3 DNA sequence: TGCAGTGCTATCAAACTAGCGGGGTTCACAGATACGCAGTATTTT. It is translated as CSAIKLAGFTDTQYF.

This clonotype was seen repeatedly, ten times or more. The DNA for the CDR3 is TGTGCCACCAGCGCTCGGAACACCGGGGAGCTGTTTTTT. Its translation is CATSARNTGELFF. J is TRBJ2-2 and V is TRBV15; D unclear. The V gene's germline CDR1 is LNHNV and CDR2 YYDKDF (reference sequence). CDR3 length equals 13 residues. V shed 5 bases and J shed 1 base, with 5 bases lying between them.

In this sample, this clonotype turned up a few times. The chain uses TRBV9 and TRBJ2-3; D gene unclear. The V end was cut by 0 bases, the J end by 2 bases, with 10 bases between. The CDR3 sequence is 15 residues long. The germline V gene encodes CDR1 SGDLS and CDR2 YYNGEE. The CDR3 loop reads CASSVAIPVTDTQYF. The CDR3 nucleotides are TGTGCCAGCAGCGTAGCAATACCAGTCACAGATACGCAGTATTTT.

The chain recombines TRBV25-1 with TRBJ1-2, with a possible D match to TRBD1 (5 bases). Deletions cut 4 bases from V and 0 bases from J, with 15 bases between. The CDR3 has 16 amino acids. CDR1 is MGHDK, CDR2 SYGVNS, per germline. The CDR3 DNA follows: TGTGCCAGCAGTGCAACAACAGGTTCATCTAACTATGGCTACACCTTC. Protein sequence: CASSATTGSSNYGYTF.

CDR3 residues: CASSQEWESPLHF. Written as DNA, the CDR3 is TGCGCCAGCAGCCAAGAATGGGAATCACCCCTCCACTTT. V and J are TRBV4-3 and TRBJ1-6; unclear D gene. CDR1 and CDR2 from the germline V gene are LGHNA and YSLEER. CDR3 size: 13 residues. V was clipped by 0 bases and J by 10 bases, with 7 bases between them.

CDR3 DNA sequence: TGCAGTGCTCCGACAGGGGCTGAAGCTTTCTTT. Translating it yields CSAPTGAEAFF. This chain connects TRBV20-1 to TRBJ1-1, with 8 bases aligning to TRBD1. This CDR3 is built from 11 residues. Germline assignment: CDR1 DFQATT and CDR2 SNEGSKA (reference sequence). With V trimmed by 5 bases and J by 6 bases, 2 bases remained unmatched.